Below, 4 T cell receptor beta chains from the same sample are listed, as sequenced in a study of cytomegalovirus exposure and HLA in healthy donors. Researchers ran the PCR with 60 Vbeta and 13 Jbeta primers. Clones were sequenced by immunoSEQ multiplex PCR, and TCRdb holds only the in-frame ones, with some missing. The listing contains roughly 110,000 clones. Sequenced sample: PBMCs. The source of these receptors is a man aged 40-49 years in good health and CMV-seropositive.

The chain joins TRBV4-1 to TRBJ2-1; D might be TRBD2 (6 bases). CDR3 length equals 17 residues. Germline CDR1 is MGHRA and CDR2 is YSYEKL. V lost 1 base and J 4 bases, leaving 17 bases between the germline ends. CDR3 loop: CASSQVTGGVLYNEQFF. DNA for the CDR3: TGCGCCAGCAGCCAAGTCACCGGCGGGGTTCTTTACAATGAGCAGTTCTTC.

This chain connects TRBV5-1 to TRBJ1-1, with 7 bases matching TRBD1. The junction had 7 bases not matched to a gene; V was cut back by 4 bases and J by 1 base. Per germline, CDR1 SGHRS and CDR2 YFSETQ. The CDR3 contains 15 residues. The CDR3 nucleotides read TGCGCCAGCAGCCCGGCTGGACAGGCGAACACTGAAGCTTTCTTT. It is translated as CASSPAGQANTEAFF.

V is TRBV7-8 and J is TRBJ2-5; the match to TRBD2 covers 12 bases. The end of the DNA fits TRBJ2-7 better, so the J call may be wrong. This CDR3 contains 15 residues. In germline, CDR1 is SGHVS, CDR2 FQNEAQ. In nucleotides, the CDR3 is TGTGCCAGCAGCTATACGACTAGCGGGAGCAGCGAGCAGTACTTC. Encoded protein: CASSYTTSGSSEQYF.

This chain connects TRBV29-1 to TRBJ2-1; 9 bases align to TRBD2. V lost 4 bases, J lost 2 bases, and 6 bases stayed unmatched. Per the germline V gene, CDR1 is SQVTM and CDR2 is ANQGSEA. This CDR3 has 15 residues. Here the CDR3 reads CSVGGSSGTYNEQFF. The CDR3 DNA reads TGCAGCGTTGGAGGCTCTAGCGGGACCTACAATGAGCAGTTCTTC.